The clone carrying this TCR beta chain was observed a few times. V was pared by 1 base and J by 5 bases, with 9 bases between. CDR3 length equals 14 residues. In germline, CDR1 is SGHTA, CDR2 FQGNSA. This record belongs to a study of T cell repertoires in cytomegalovirus infection. At the level of the study: Indications of both CMV infection and matching HLA type were provided by public TCR beta signatures.

MiXCR, run by TCRdb on the reads, gives a single entry per CDR3 protein. The sample holds about 160,000 distinct CDR3 sequences, 17% seen once. Sequencing was performed on CD8+ T cells from PBMCs. The gene calls are TRBV7-2 and TRBJ2-1, with D perhaps being TRBD1 or TRBD2 (6 bases each). The TCR originated in a human donor in good health (CMV status not recorded). Some clones in this sample may be carry-over from other donors' samples. The CDR3 sequence: CASSLGGGNNEQFF. In nucleotides, the CDR3 is TGTGCCAGCAGCTTAGGAGGGGGGAACAATGAGCAGTTCTTC. Full variable domain (rest looked up from reference TRBV7-2 and TRBJ2-1): GAGVSQSPSNKVTEKGKDVELRCDPISGHTALYWYRQSLGQGLEFLIYFQGNSAPDKSGLPSDRFSAERTGGSVSTLTIQRTQQEDSAVYLCASSLGGGNNEQFFGPGTRLTVL.